These T cell receptor beta chains were read from a single sample in a study of cytomegalovirus exposure and HLA in healthy donors. The assay was immunoSEQ multiplex PCR, and TCRdb's table has in-frame clones only and misses some. The sample comprises under 85,000 clones, 80% to 95% of which are singletons, and under 5.5% rests with the top ten. Sequenced input: PBMCs. Receptor source: a man younger than 35 in good health and CMV-seropositive. Both conserved end residues are part of each CDR3. The D gene is left open where the match is weak. The listing skips clone size in some rows; elsewhere it reads once, few, many or a size class.

TRBV15	once	TRBJ1-5	NA	CATSRDLGVNQPQHF	TGTGCCACCAGCAGAGATCTGGGAGTCAATCAGCCCCAGCATTTT
TRBV7-8	NA	TRBJ2-7	NA	CASSRVGGYEQYF	TGTGCCAGCAGCCGAGTAGGGGGCTACGAGCAGTACTTC
TRBV7-6	NA	TRBJ2-7	TRBD2	CASSLAGGPTYEQYF	TGTGCCAGCAGCTTAGCGGGAGGGCCTACCTACGAGCAGTACTTC
TRBV12-5	NA	TRBJ1-2	TRBD1	CASGLARTTGDYGYTF	TGTGCTAGTGGTTTGGCCCGGACCACAGGGGACTATGGCTACACCTTC
TRBV7-9	NA	TRBJ2-2	NA	CASSPSGLTTGELFF	TGTGCCAGCAGCCCGAGCGGGCTGACCACCGGGGAGCTGTTTTTT
TRBV18	NA	TRBJ1-1	TRBD1	CASSRSGGRGDEAFF	TGTGCCAGCTCACGATCAGGGGGCAGGGGAGATGAAGCTTTCTTT
TRBV7-2	NA	TRBJ2-1	TRBD2	CASSLDLTSVYNEQFF	TGTGCCAGCAGCTTAGATCTGACTAGCGTATACAATGAGCAGTTCTTC
TRBV28	NA	TRBJ1-1	NA	CASSKGHQNTEAFF	TGTGCCAGCAGTAAGGGACATCAGAACACTGAAGCTTTCTTT
TRBV7-9	NA	TRBJ2-7	NA	CASSLVLHEQYF	TGTGCCAGCAGCTTAGTTCTTCACGAGCAGTACTTC
TRBV6-5	NA	TRBJ2-2	TRBD1	CASSYSTGQVTGELFF	TGTGCCAGCAGTTACTCGACAGGGCAGGTGACCGGGGAGCTGTTTTTT
TRBV19	NA	TRBJ2-1	NA	CASSMGADSYNEQFF	TGTGCCAGTAGTATGGGAGCGGACAGCTACAATGAGCAGTTCTTC
TRBV30	NA	TRBJ2-3	TRBD2	CAWTAGEADTQYF	TGTGCCTGGACGGCGGGAGAGGCCGATACGCAGTATTTT
TRBV11-3	NA	TRBJ2-1	NA	CASSLGVGDNNEQFF	TGTGCCAGCAGCTTAGGAGTAGGGGATAATAATGAGCAGTTCTTC
TRBV27	NA	TRBJ1-2	NA	CASSLSITETNYGYTF	TGTGCCAGCAGTTTATCTATCACAGAAACTAACTATGGCTACACCTTC
TRBV16	NA	TRBJ1-2	NA	CASSQNAVNYGYTF	TGTGCCAGCAGCCAGAACGCGGTGAACTATGGCTACACCTTC
TRBV5-1	NA	TRBJ2-7	TRBD1	CASSLGQDEQYF	TGCGCCAGCAGCCTAGGACAGGACGAGCAGTACTTC
TRBV28	once	TRBJ1-2	NA	CASSPSGGTRGGYTF	TGTGCCAGCAGTCCCTCGGGGGGGACCCGAGGTGGCTACACCTTC
TRBV12-5	NA	TRBJ2-1	TRBD2	CASGFDSGRHSYNEQFF	TGTGCTAGTGGTTTCGATAGCGGGAGGCACTCCTACAATGAGCAGTTCTTC
TRBV19	NA	TRBJ2-7	TRBD1	CASSISTGTGGDEQYF	TGTGCCAGTAGTATTTCGACCGGGACAGGAGGGGACGAGCAGTACTTC
TRBV5-1	NA	TRBJ2-7	NA	CASSLSQGTYEQYF	TGCGCCAGCAGCTTGTCACAGGGCACCTACGAGCAGTACTTC
TRBV28	NA	TRBJ2-6	NA	CASAGADSGANVLTF	TGTGCCAGCGCGGGGGCGGACTCTGGGGCCAACGTCCTGACTTTC
TRBV11-2	once	TRBJ2-5	NA	CASSYGHPGPAQYF	TGTGCCAGCAGCTACGGACACCCCGGGCCGGCCCAGTACTTC
TRBV10-1	NA	TRBJ1-1	TRBD1	CASSEAGQGNTEAFF	TGCGCCAGCAGTGAAGCGGGACAGGGGAACACTGAAGCTTTCTTT
TRBV6-5	NA	TRBJ2-7	NA	CASSPGRQQYF	TGTGCCAGCAGCCCCGGTCGCCAGCAGTACTTC
TRBV10-1	NA	TRBJ2-2	NA	CASSFTSTGELFF	TGCGCCAGCAGTTTCACATCGACCGGGGAGCTGTTTTTT
TRBV25-1	NA	TRBJ2-5	NA	CASSEVHGGLETQYF	TGTGCCAGCAGTGAAGTTCATGGGGGCCTAGAGACCCAGTACTTC
TRBV28	NA	TRBJ1-2	TRBD1	CASRVPDRESYGYTF	TGTGCCAGCAGGGTCCCCGACAGGGAGTCTTACGGCTACACCTTC
TRBV7-7	NA	TRBJ2-1	TRBD2	CASSSGTSGGNEQFF	TGTGCTAGCAGCTCTGGGACTAGCGGAGGGAATGAGCAGTTCTTC
TRBV2	NA	TRBJ2-4	TRBD2	CASSVPGLAGVKNIQYF	TGTGCCAGCAGTGTACCGGGACTAGCGGGAGTCAAAAACATTCAGTACTTC
TRBV5-1	NA	TRBJ2-1	TRBD1	CASSRDRGGNEQFF	TGCGCCAGCAGCAGGGACAGGGGAGGAAATGAGCAGTTCTTC
TRBV6-6	NA	TRBJ2-3	NA	CASRPAEVTDTQYF	TGTGCCAGCAGGCCAGCGGAAGTCACAGATACGCAGTATTTT
TRBV2	NA	TRBJ1-2	TRBD1	CASNPGQERYGYTF	TGTGCCAGCAATCCGGGACAGGAGCGCTATGGCTACACCTTC
TRBV5-6	NA	TRBJ2-7	NA	CASSLSGVREQYF	TGTGCCAGCAGCTTATCGGGGGTTCGCGAGCAGTACTTC
TRBV7-9	once	TRBJ2-1	NA	CASSLGSGVGYNEQFF	TGTGCCAGCAGTCTAGGGTCGGGGGTCGGCTACAATGAGCAGTTCTTC
TRBV5-1	NA	TRBJ1-4	NA	CASSRARGNEKLFF	TGCGCCAGCAGCCGGGCTCGAGGGAATGAAAAACTGTTTTTT
TRBV27	NA	TRBJ1-4	NA	CASSLMTVGEKLFF	TGTGCCAGCAGTTTAATGACAGTCGGTGAAAAACTGTTTTTT
TRBV4-1	NA	TRBJ1-5	TRBD1	CASSQDIGQGRTGPQHF	TGCGCCAGCAGCCAAGATATCGGACAGGGCCGGACGGGGCCCCAGCATTTT
TRBV7-3	few	TRBJ1-2	TRBD1	CASSSDRVQGYTF	TGTGCCAGCAGCTCCGACAGGGTCCAGGGCTACACCTTC
TRBV29-1	NA	TRBJ2-1	NA	CSVRSYNEQFF	TGCAGCGTTCGTTCCTACAATGAGCAGTTCTTC